Given below is one T cell receptor beta chain in context. This sample stems from a study of blood T cell repertoires in COVID-19. Measured with immunoSEQ multiplex PCR; TCRdb has only the in-frame clones, and not every one. The table records 50,000 to 60,000 clones, approximately 78% of them present only once. CDR3 length equals 15 residues. Looked up from germline, CDR1 is LGHNA and CDR2 is YSLEER. Trimming at V came to 4 bases and at J to 7 bases, leaving 10 bases not matched to a gene. The chain joins TRBV4-3 to TRBJ1-1; TRBD1 agrees at 9 bases. The origin of this receptor is a human donor in a cohort sampled during active or convalescent COVID-19. Sequencing used peripheral blood. DNA of the CDR3: TGCGCCAGCAGCCCAGATCCGACAGGGGGAAATGAAGCTTTCTTT. Its translation: CASSPDPTGGNEAFF.